The rows below give T cell receptor beta chains drawn from one sample of a study of blood T cell repertoires in COVID-19. The data were produced by immunoSEQ multiplex PCR, yet TCRdb's version contains in-frame clones alone and is incomplete. The top ten clones hold 4.6% of a sample with about 79,000 clones, roughly 89% of them seen once. Material for sequencing was peripheral blood. The receptors shown here come from a man between 50 and 59 years old with active COVID-19. Both conserved end residues are part of each CDR3. A D gene is named only where the DNA matches it firmly. For some rows the clone size is stated as once, few or many, or as a class when expanded; others skip it.

cdr3_aa: CASSVATSGTSYEQYF
cdr3_nt: TGTGCCAGCAGCGTAGCTACTAGCGGGACTTCCTACGAGCAGTACTTC
d_call: TRBD2
j_call: TRBJ2-7
clone_size: .
v_call: TRBV9

cdr3_aa: CASTLGTSGGNEQFF
cdr3_nt: TGTGCCAGCACCCTCGGGACTAGTGGGGGTAATGAGCAGTTCTTC
d_call: TRBD2
j_call: TRBJ2-1
clone_size: .
v_call: TRBV6-5

cdr3_aa: CASSSELPTYEQYF
cdr3_nt: TGTGCCAGCAGCTCCGAACTCCCGACCTACGAGCAGTACTTC
d_call: .
j_call: TRBJ2-7
clone_size: .
v_call: TRBV7-9

cdr3_aa: CASSWGPGQALMNTEAFF
cdr3_nt: TGTGCCAGCAGCTGGGGCCCGGGACAGGCTCTAATGAACACTGAAGCTTTCTTT
d_call: TRBD1
j_call: TRBJ1-1
clone_size: .
v_call: TRBV5-5

cdr3_aa: CASTRGTSGYNEQFF
cdr3_nt: TGTGCCAGTACTAGAGGGACTAGCGGATACAATGAGCAGTTCTTC
d_call: TRBD2
j_call: TRBJ2-1
clone_size: .
v_call: TRBV19

cdr3_aa: CASSLMWQRRSGNTIYF
cdr3_nt: TGTGCCAGCAGCTTAATGTGGCAGCGACGCTCTGGAAACACCATATATTTT
d_call: .
j_call: TRBJ1-3
clone_size: .
v_call: TRBV7-2

cdr3_aa: CASSLRGFTDTQYF
cdr3_nt: TGTGCCAGCAGTTTAAGGGGCTTCACAGATACGCAGTATTTT
d_call: .
j_call: TRBJ2-3
clone_size: .
v_call: TRBV28

cdr3_aa: CASSLGTSGGSTDTQYF
cdr3_nt: TGTGCCAGCAGTCTCGGGACTAGCGGGGGGAGCACAGATACGCAGTATTTT
d_call: TRBD2
j_call: TRBJ2-3
clone_size: .
v_call: TRBV2

cdr3_aa: CASQLAGPEDTQYF
cdr3_nt: TGTGCCAGCCAACTAGCGGGGCCGGAGGATACGCAGTATTTT
d_call: TRBD2
j_call: TRBJ2-3
clone_size: few
v_call: TRBV2

cdr3_aa: CASSMGHLATYEQYF
cdr3_nt: TGTGCCAGTAGTATGGGGCATCTGGCTACCTACGAGCAGTACTTC
d_call: .
j_call: TRBJ2-7
clone_size: .
v_call: TRBV19

cdr3_aa: CASSVNQYSEKLFF
cdr3_nt: TGTGCCAGCAGCGTTAATCAGTATTCTGAAAAACTGTTTTTT
d_call: .
j_call: TRBJ1-4
clone_size: .
v_call: TRBV9

cdr3_aa: CASTPRGVGDTEAFF
cdr3_nt: TGTGCCAGCACCCCAAGGGGTGTCGGAGACACTGAAGCTTTCTTT
d_call: .
j_call: TRBJ1-1
clone_size: .
v_call: TRBV7-9

cdr3_aa: CASSRTGKETQYF
cdr3_nt: TGTGCCAGCAGTAGGACAGGAAAAGAGACCCAGTACTTC
d_call: TRBD1
j_call: TRBJ2-5
clone_size: .
v_call: TRBV12-3/TRBV12-4

cdr3_aa: CAWSPGTRNYGYTF
cdr3_nt: TGTGCCTGGTCCCCCGGGACACGGAACTATGGCTACACCTTC
d_call: .
j_call: TRBJ1-2
clone_size: .
v_call: TRBV30

cdr3_aa: CASSLTGGGEAFF
cdr3_nt: TGTGCCAGCAGCCTGACAGGGGGCGGTGAAGCTTTCTTT
d_call: TRBD1
j_call: TRBJ1-1
clone_size: .
v_call: TRBV7-9

cdr3_aa: CASSSGTRRTDTQYF
cdr3_nt: TGCGCCAGCAGCTCCGGGACTAGGAGAACAGATACGCAGTATTTT
d_call: TRBD2
j_call: TRBJ2-3
clone_size: .
v_call: TRBV5-1

cdr3_aa: CASSLSNGGAYTGELFF
cdr3_nt: TGTGCCAGCAGTTTATCAAATGGGGGGGCCTACACCGGGGAGCTGTTTTTT
d_call: .
j_call: TRBJ2-2
clone_size: once
v_call: TRBV28

cdr3_aa: CASTILAGVPYNEQFF
cdr3_nt: TGTGCCAGCACTATCTTAGCGGGAGTCCCCTACAATGAGCAGTTCTTC
d_call: TRBD2
j_call: TRBJ2-1
clone_size: .
v_call: TRBV27

cdr3_aa: CASSFGLAAYNEQFF
cdr3_nt: TGTGCCAGCAGCTTCGGGTTAGCGGCGTACAATGAGCAGTTCTTC
d_call: .
j_call: TRBJ2-1
clone_size: .
v_call: TRBV7-9

cdr3_aa: CASSRGRTYEQYF
cdr3_nt: TGTGCCAGCAGTCGAGGGAGGACCTACGAGCAGTACTTC
d_call: .
j_call: TRBJ2-7
clone_size: .
v_call: TRBV5-6

cdr3_aa: CASARVLGLAGGHSYEQYF
cdr3_nt: TGTGCCAGCGCCAGGGTTTTGGGACTAGCGGGAGGGCACTCCTACGAGCAGTACTTC
d_call: TRBD2
j_call: TRBJ2-7
clone_size: .
v_call: TRBV28

cdr3_aa: CATLGPVVCDGGHQETQYF
cdr3_nt: TGTGCCACACTAGGACCAGTGGTATGTGATGGTGGCCACCAAGAGACCCAGTACTTC
d_call: .
j_call: TRBJ2-5
clone_size: .
v_call: TRBV24-1

cdr3_aa: CASSEEGGLGNQPQHF
cdr3_nt: TGTGCCAGCAGTGAAGAGGGGGGGCTCGGGAATCAGCCCCAGCATTTT
d_call: .
j_call: TRBJ1-5
clone_size: .
v_call: TRBV6-1

cdr3_aa: CASSPRVSLTDTQYF
cdr3_nt: TGTGCCAGCAGCCCCAGGGTCAGCCTAACAGATACGCAGTATTTT
d_call: .
j_call: TRBJ2-3
clone_size: .
v_call: TRBV7-9

cdr3_aa: CASSDREDTEAFF
cdr3_nt: TGTGCCAGCAGCGATAGGGAGGACACTGAAGCTTTCTTT
d_call: .
j_call: TRBJ1-1
clone_size: .
v_call: TRBV2

cdr3_aa: CASSYGQASEAFF
cdr3_nt: TGTGCCAGCAGTTACGGGCAGGCATCTGAAGCTTTCTTT
d_call: .
j_call: TRBJ1-1
clone_size: .
v_call: TRBV6-2/TRBV6-3

cdr3_aa: CASSLGRSGDWYSPLHF
cdr3_nt: TGTGCCAGCAGCTTAGGCCGGTCCGGGGACTGGTATTCACCCCTCCACTTT
d_call: .
j_call: TRBJ1-6
clone_size: .
v_call: TRBV13

cdr3_aa: CASSAPGGENSDGANVLTF
cdr3_nt: TGTGCCAGCAGCGCGCCAGGGGGCGAGAATTCTGATGGGGCCAACGTCCTGACTTTC
d_call: TRBD1
j_call: TRBJ2-6
clone_size: .
v_call: TRBV9

cdr3_aa: CAIREWGTGESNGYTF
cdr3_nt: TGTGCCATCAGGGAATGGGGGACAGGGGAGTCGAATGGCTACACCTTC
d_call: TRBD1
j_call: TRBJ1-2
clone_size: .
v_call: TRBV10-3